This TCR beta chain was sequenced during a study of shared clonotypes between healthy human individuals. Study conclusions and caveats: Few donors limited the genetic and exposure-history diversity represented. Non-shared clonotypes were found to have lower generation probabilities than the clonotypes that were shared by all four of the sorted-subset donors.

Every donor, a Caucasian adult, lived in Nashville, Tennessee. Profiling relied on immunoSEQ multiplex PCR, and the TCRdb table lists in-frame clones only, not all of them. The top ten clones hold approximately 0.56% of a sample with some 1,100,000 clones, 75% to 80% of them seen once. Worth noting for this clone: The antigen remains undetermined.

Germline CDR1 LNHDA, CDR2 SQIVND (reference sequence). The CDR3 runs 11 residues. The V end lost 9 bases, the J end lost 2 bases, and 5 bases lay between the germline ends. The genes are TRBV19 and TRBJ1-5; a possible D gene is TRBD1 (5 bases). The origin of this receptor is a man aged 18 to 29 in good health. Some clones in this sample may be carry-over from other donors' samples. Sequenced material: memory CD4+ T cells from PBMCs. Subset: CD45RA-negative fraction. CDR3 residues: CASRGNQPQHF. Written as DNA, the CDR3 is TGTGCCAGCAGGGGCAATCAGCCCCAGCATTTT.